This T cell receptor (beta chain) is drawn from a study of T cells in Graves' hyperthyroidism and ophthalmopathy. The V gene's germline CDR1 is SGHTA and CDR2 FQGTGA. CDR3 length: 15 amino acids. The V gene end was trimmed by 2 bases and the J gene end by 5 bases; junction bases not matched to a gene: 6. Hyperthyroidism patients were newly diagnosed, had disease duration under 2 months, and were aged 18 to 65 years. This clonotype was counted only a few times. RNA transcripts provided the source from which TCR beta CDR3 regions were amplified. An initial round of RT-PCR targeting the TCR CDR3 relied on the HTBI primer set. Each CDR3 protein gets one entry after TCRdb re-called the multiplex PCR reads with MiXCR. The sample has under 250,000 distinct CDR3 sequences, about a sixth seen once; the top ten hold around 52%.

The origin of this receptor is a middle-aged man with Graves' hyperthyroidism. Sequencing was performed on blood. The V gene is TRBV7-3, the J gene TRBJ2-1; TRBD2 agrees at 7 bases. The CDR3: CASSLGGVRDNEQFF. CDR3 nucleotide sequence: TGTGCCAGCAGCTTAGGGGGGGTGCGGGACAATGAGCAGTTCTTC. Using reference TRBV7-3 and TRBJ2-1 for the parts outside the CDR3, the full variable domain is GAGVSQTPSNKVTEKGKYVELRCDPISGHTALYWYRQSLGQGPEFLIYFQGTGAADDSGLPNDRFFAVRPEGSVSTLKIQRTERGDSAVYLCASSLGGVRDNEQFFGPGTRLTVL.